This TCR beta chain was recovered during a study of blood T cells in healthy people across ages. Study conclusions and caveats: PBMCs were not sorted, which prevented a conclusive comparison of naive versus antigen-experienced cells. TCR beta diversity per million T cells fell roughly linearly with age.

The use of a sample-barcoded 5' primer and a J-beta primer mix characterized a second PCR of 7 to 11 cycles. Researchers report that a template-switch adaptor with 12 random nucleotides tagged each cDNA molecule. One entry per CDR3 protein, called by TCRdb with MiXCR from the 5' RACE reads. This sample has roughly 1 million distinct CDR3 sequences, with 20% to 25% found just once. With 6 bases clipped from V and 0 bases from J, the junction kept 7 bases outside the gene matches. This CDR3 has 17 amino acids. Comment on this clonotype: No antigen is known for it.

The sample was also linked to a second study, of T cells of mothers and their children. That study reports: Every microgram of extracted RNA entered cDNA synthesis, around 1.6 ug per 15 ul.

The sequencing input was blood. The rearrangement uses TRBV12-3 or TRBV12-4 and TRBJ2-6, with TRBD1 matching 8 bases. The sequence derives from a girl aged 2 to 9 in good health. As DNA, the CDR3 is TGTGCCAGCAGGCCCGGGACAGGAAGCTCTGGGGCCAACGTCCTGACTTTC. Translating gives CASRPGTGSSGANVLTF.